This entry lists 31 T cell receptor beta chains sequenced from one sample in a study of T cells in Graves' hyperthyroidism and ophthalmopathy (dated by TCRdb to about 2019). The library was made by multiplex PCR. Reads for this sample came from an Illumina HiSeq 2000. The TCR beta CDR3 regions were amplified from RNA transcripts. The first round of RT-PCR for the TCR CDR3 was performed with the HTBI primer set and the Qiagen OneStep RT-PCR kit. TCRdb reanalyzed the raw reads on its own, using fastp at Q25 for trimming and MiXCR for clone calling, and kept in-frame beta chains. Each entry merges the rows of one CDR3 protein and shows their most common DNA and genes. The sample table shows a few hundred thousand distinct CDR3 sequences, and 20% to 25% are seen once. In total, the top ten clones hold around 67% of the sample. Specimen: blood. Receptor source: a man aged 50-59 years with Graves' hyperthyroidism.

This sequence joins TRBV6-1 and TRBJ2-3; D possibly corresponds to TRBD2 (7 bases). The CDR3 covers 16 residues. V lost 3 bases and J 3 bases, leaving 16 bases between the germline ends. The V gene's germline CDR1 is MNHNS and CDR2 SASEGT. CDR3 in amino acids: CASSDRTGRVTDTQYF. CDR3 nucleotides: TGTGCCAGCAGTGACCGAACAGGGAGGGTGACAGATACGCAGTATTTT.

The gene calls are TRBV3-1 and TRBJ2-1; D is unclear. The CDR3 consists of 15 residues. V gave up 4 bases and J gave up 0 bases, with 10 bases separating them. CDR1 and CDR2 (germline): LGHDT, YNNKEL (reference sequence). CDR3 amino acids: CASSPSLNSYNEQFF. The CDR3 DNA reads TGTGCCAGCAGCCCCAGTTTGAACTCCTACAATGAGCAGTTCTTC.

This clonotype was seen many times. This rearrangement joins TRBV11-2 to TRBJ2-7, with D perhaps assigned TRBD1 or TRBD2 (5 bases each). The CDR3 contains 18 residues. V shed 2 bases and J shed 4 bases, with 24 bases lying between them. The germline CDR1 and CDR2 sequences are SGHAT and FQNNGV. The CDR3 DNA sequence: TGTGCCAGCAGCTTAAAAGGGGTGACGAGGTTGGGACGATACGAGCAGTACTTC. Its translation is CASSLKGVTRLGRYEQYF.

The gene calls are TRBV13 and TRBJ2-7; TRBD2 matches at 9 bases. This CDR3 comprises 16 residues. Germline loops: CDR1 PRHDT, CDR2 FYEKMQ (reference sequence). The trim removed 4 bases at V and 2 bases at J, leaving 9 bases unmatched. The chain's CDR3 is CASSYNSGSRTYEQYF. The CDR3 coding sequence is TGTGCCAGCAGCTATAATAGCGGGAGTCGAACCTACGAGCAGTACTTC.

CDR3 sequence (DNA): TGTGCCATCAGTGAGTCTGGGGTTAGCGGGGGGAGCTCCTACAATGAGCAGTTCTTC. It yields the protein CAISESGVSGGSSYNEQFF. The chain is built from TRBV10-3 and TRBJ2-1; 10 bases are a match to TRBD2. Trimming at V came to 0 bases and at J to 0 bases, leaving 8 bases not matched to a gene. The CDR3 sequence is 19 residues long. CDR1 is ENHRY and CDR2 is SYGVKD in the germline V gene.

The chain carries TRBV7-2 and TRBJ2-3; D remains unclear. V lost 5 bases to trimming and J lost 2 bases, with 8 bases between them. The CDR3 consists of 13 residues. The germline gives CDR1 SGHTA, CDR2 FQGNSA. In DNA, the CDR3 is TGTGCCAGCAGCAATTCGGTCACAGATACGCAGTATTTT. The encoded protein is CASSNSVTDTQYF. Variable domain in full (rest from reference TRBV7-2 and TRBJ2-3): GAGVSQSPSNKVTEKGKDVELRCDPISGHTALYWYRQSLGQGLEFLIYFQGNSAPDKSGLPSDRFSAERTGGSVSTLTIQRTQQEDSAVYLCASSNSVTDTQYFGPGTRLTVL.

In this sample, this clonotype turned up a few times. The chain carries TRBV3-1 and TRBJ2-1; 16 nucleotides line up with TRBD2. Germline trimming cut 5 bases from V and 8 bases from J; bases unmatched to any gene: 12. The V gene's germline CDR1 is LGHDT and CDR2 YNNKEL (reference sequence). The CDR3 is 18 residues long. The chain's CDR3 is CASSNSGTSGRARDEQFF. Here the CDR3 DNA reads TGTGCCAGCAGCAACTCCGGGACTAGCGGGAGGGCCCGGGATGAGCAGTTCTTC.

Ten or more counts support this clonotype. For the CDR3, the DNA is TGTGCCAGCAGCATCACCAGGGACCATCAGCCCCAGCATTTT. Protein sequence: CASSITRDHQPQHF. This chain links TRBV28 with TRBJ1-5; a possible D gene is TRBD1 (5 bases). CDR1 is MDHEN, CDR2 SYDVKM, per germline. The V gene lost 6 bases and the J gene lost 5 bases, with 14 bases spanning the gap. CDR3 length: 14 residues.

J is TRBJ2-1 and V is TRBV5-1; a possible D gene is TRBD1 (5 bases). The CDR3 totals 16 residues. Germline V gene sequence: CDR1 SGHRS, CDR2 YFSETQ. V shed 0 bases and J shed 0 bases, with 10 bases lying between them. The CDR3 sequence is CASSLGQFLSYNEQFF. The CDR3 DNA reads as TGCGCCAGCAGCTTGGGACAGTTCCTCTCCTACAATGAGCAGTTCTTC.

This clonotype was found a few times. V gene TRBV27 combines with J gene TRBJ2-1; 11 bases map to TRBD2. This CDR3 spans 17 amino acids. Germline V lookup: CDR1 MNHEY, CDR2 SMNVEV (reference sequence). Germline trimming cut 2 bases from V and 4 bases from J; bases unmatched to any gene: 7. The CDR3 nucleotides are TGTGCCAGCAGTTTACAGTCGGCTAGCGGGAGGTACAATGAGCAGTTCTTC. Amino acid sequence: CASSLQSASGRYNEQFF.

This clonotype was seen ten or more times. The genes are TRBV11-2 and TRBJ2-7, with TRBD1 as a possible D gene (5 bases). The CDR3 runs 14 residues. Per the germline V gene, CDR1 is SGHAT and CDR2 is FQNNGV. V was cut by 4 bases and J by 3 bases, with 13 bases left in between. The CDR3 DNA sequence: TGTGCCAGCAGCTCCCAGGACATGAACTACGAGCAGTACTTC. Translation gives CASSSQDMNYEQYF. The whole variable domain, filled in from reference TRBV11-2 and TRBJ2-7, reads EAGVAQSPRYKIIEKRQSVAFWCNPISGHATLYWYQQILGQGPKLLIQFQNNGVVDDSQLPKDRFSAERLKGVDSTLKIQPAKLEDSAVYLCASSSQDMNYEQYFGPGTRLTVT.

V is TRBV20-1 and J is TRBJ2-7, with 13 positions matching TRBD2. Unmatched junction bases numbered 6, after V lost 0 bases and J lost 1 base. CDR3 length equals 17 residues. CDR1 and CDR2 from the germline V gene are DFQATT and SNEGSKA (reference sequence). CDR3 amino acids: CSARDAGLAGESYEQYF. DNA of the CDR3: TGCAGTGCTAGAGATGCCGGACTAGCGGGAGAGTCCTACGAGCAGTACTTC.

As DNA, the CDR3 is TGTGCCAGTAGTGTCGGGACAGGACGAACCAGTGAAGCTTTCTTT. Amino acids: CASSVGTGRTSEAFF. The chain uses TRBV19 and TRBJ1-1; TRBD1 matches 8 bases. V gave up 5 bases and J gave up 7 bases; unmatched junction bases: 12. The CDR3 runs 15 residues. The germline V gene has CDR1 LNHDA and CDR2 SQIVND (reference sequence).

The rearrangement joins TRBV12-3 or TRBV12-4 to TRBJ1-1; 7 nucleotides agree with TRBD1. Trimming removed 6 bases from V and 6 bases from J; junction bases left unmatched: 10. This CDR3 is 14 amino acids long. The CDR3 is CASRPTDRAAEAFF. The CDR3 bases are TGTGCCAGCAGACCTACCGACAGGGCCGCTGAAGCTTTCTTT.

This clonotype was seen many times. The chain uses TRBV28 and TRBJ1-1; D is possibly TRBD1 (6 bases). Germline V gives CDR1 MDHEN, CDR2 SYDVKM. The V end was cut by 0 bases, the J end by 3 bases, with 14 bases between. The CDR3 totals 16 residues. The CDR3 spells CASSLWPGAGHTEAFF. The DNA for the CDR3 is TGTGCCAGCAGTTTATGGCCGGGGGCTGGGCACACTGAAGCTTTCTTT. The full variable domain, rest sourced from reference TRBV28 and TRBJ1-1, is DVKVTQSSRYLVKRTGEKVFLECVQDMDHENMFWYRQDPGLGLRLIYFSYDVKMKEKGDIPEGYSVSREKKERFSLILESASTNQTSMYLCASSLWPGAGHTEAFFGQGTRLTVV.

This clonotype occurred a few times. This rearrangement joins TRBV16 to TRBJ2-1; D ambiguous. Trimming pared 2 bases from V and 5 bases from J, leaving 4 bases between. Germline V lookup: CDR1 KGHSY, CDR2 FQNENV. The CDR3 extends over 12 amino acids. CDR3 sequence: CASSQRDNEQFF. CDR3 nucleotide sequence: TGTGCCAGCAGCCAACGGGACAATGAGCAGTTCTTC.

This clonotype showed up just a few times. The chain employs TRBV27 and TRBJ2-1, with 12 positions matching TRBD2. Germline CDR1 reads MNHEY; CDR2 reads SMNVEV (reference sequence). The CDR3 has 19 residues. V shed 0 bases, J shed 2 bases, and the junction held 8 bases outside the gene matches. DNA of the CDR3: TGTGCCAGCAGTTTATCGGGTCGACTAGCGGGAGATGCCTACAATGAGCAGTTCTTC. This gives the protein CASSLSGRLAGDAYNEQFF.

The gene calls are TRBV6-2 or TRBV6-3 and TRBJ1-2; D is undetermined. V lost 5 bases and J 0 bases, leaving 10 bases between the germline ends. This CDR3 is 14 amino acids long. Germline V gene sequence: CDR1 MNHEY, CDR2 SVGEGT. The DNA of the CDR3 is TGTGCCAGCAGTAAGCCGGGCCCTAACTATGGCTACACCTTC. Translating gives CASSKPGPNYGYTF.

The chain's CDR3 is CASSPSQGARAFF. CDR3 DNA: TGTGCCAGCAGCCCCTCCCAGGGGGCGCGGGCTTTCTTT. The chain carries TRBV7-9 and TRBJ1-1; 8 bases map to TRBD1. V dropped 5 bases and J dropped 11; count of bases not matched to a gene: 10. Germline loops: CDR1 SEHNR, CDR2 FQNEAQ (reference sequence). The CDR3 spans 13 residues.

This chain links TRBV20-1 with TRBJ2-3; no clear D gene. The CDR3 covers 14 residues. Germline lookup yields CDR1 DFQATT and CDR2 SNEGSKA (reference sequence). Trimming removed 4 bases from V and 4 bases from J, with 15 bases in between. This CDR3 is CSATPPVNSDTQYF. CDR3 coding DNA: TGCAGTGCTACCCCTCCCGTCAATTCAGATACGCAGTATTTT.

The CDR3 bases are TGTGCCAGCACGGTCGCTTGGGGGGCCAGTCAGCCCCAGCATTTT. Translating it yields CASTVAWGASQPQHF. The rearrangement joins TRBV2 to TRBJ1-5; a weak D match, TRBD1 (6 bases). Germline-derived CDR1 and CDR2 are SNHLY and FYNNEI. The CDR3 contains 15 residues. Trimming took off 7 bases at V and 6 bases at J, with 19 bases between the two ends. Full variable domain (remainder filled in from reference TRBV2 and TRBJ1-5): EPEVTQTPSHQVTQMGQEVILRCVPISNHLYFYWYRQILGQKVEFLVSFYNNEISEKSEIFDDQFSVERPDGSNFTLKIRSTKLEDSAMYFCASTVAWGASQPQHFGDGTRLSIL.

This clonotype was counted at least ten times. V usage is TRBV7-9 and J usage is TRBJ2-3; 10 nucleotides line up with TRBD2. Germline loops: CDR1 SEHNR, CDR2 FQNEAQ (reference sequence). Losses at the gene ends were 5 bases for V and 2 bases for J; bases not matched to a gene: 7. CDR3 length equals 16 residues. CDR3 in DNA: TGTGCCAGCAGCCCCCGGACTAGCGGCTACACAGATACGCAGTATTTT. This gives the protein CASSPRTSGYTDTQYF. Variable domain in full (rest from reference TRBV7-9 and TRBJ2-3): DTGVSQNPRHKITKRGQNVTFRCDPISEHNRLYWYRQTLGQGPEFLTYFQNEAQLEKSRLLSDRFSAERPKGSFSTLEIQRTEQGDSAMYLCASSPRTSGYTDTQYFGPGTRLTVL.

This clonotype was observed a handful of times. V usage is TRBV10-2 and J usage is TRBJ2-5, with TRBD1 identical over 7 bases. Germline CDR1 WSHSY, CDR2 SAAADI. The CDR3 is 13 amino acids. Germline trimming cut 4 bases from V and 5 bases from J; bases unmatched to any gene: 4. The chain's CDR3 is CASSGQGVETQYF. For the CDR3, the DNA is TGCGCCAGCAGTGGACAGGGTGTGGAGACCCAGTACTTC.

This clonotype appeared many times. DNA of the CDR3: TGTGCCAGCAGCTGGGGGGGAGCTAGCACAGATACGCAGTATTTT. Translated: CASSWGGASTDTQYF. This rearrangement joins TRBV3-1 to TRBJ2-3; 7 nucleotides line up with TRBD2. The trim removed 5 bases at V and 0 bases at J, leaving 5 bases unmatched. Germline V gives CDR1 LGHDT, CDR2 YNNKEL (reference sequence). The CDR3 extends over 15 amino acids.

This chain links TRBV15 with TRBJ2-1; no clear D gene. With 0 bases removed from V and 11 bases from J, the gap between germline ends came to 5 bases. Germline V CDR1 and CDR2: LNHNV, YYDKDF (reference sequence). The CDR3 is 11 amino acids. The CDR3 DNA is TGTGCCACCAGCAGAGAAGCTAAGCAGTTCTTC. Protein product: CATSREAKQFF.

This clonotype was counted at least ten times. This chain links TRBV11-2 with TRBJ2-3, with TRBD2 identical over 12 bases. The germline V gene encodes CDR1 SGHAT and CDR2 FQNNGV. V was clipped by 4 bases and J by 4 bases; unmatched bases: 3. The CDR3 runs to 15 residues. The CDR3 is CASSSTSGSSDTQYF. CDR3 nucleotides: TGTGCCAGCAGCTCGACTAGCGGGAGTTCAGATACGCAGTATTTT.

This clonotype was counted at least ten times. This chain joins TRBV6-1 and TRBJ2-1, with 9 bases identical to TRBD2. The CDR3 sequence is 14 residues long. Germline CDR1 and CDR2: MNHNS and SASEGT. The ends lost 7 bases at V and 2 bases at J; junction bases unmatched: 3. The CDR3 region is CASTVAGAYNEQFF. The CDR3 region has the DNA TGTGCCAGCACCGTAGCGGGAGCCTACAATGAGCAGTTCTTC.

In this sample, this clonotype turned up once. V and J are TRBV7-8 and TRBJ2-1, with TRBD2 identical over 10 bases. CDR3 length: 14 residues. J was trimmed by 10 bases and V by 9 bases; bases with no gene match: 12. The germline gives CDR1 SGHVS, CDR2 FQNEAQ. CDR3 residues: CASSILAGAREQFF. CDR3 DNA sequence: TGTGCCAGTAGTATTCTAGCGGGAGCGCGGGAGCAGTTCTTC.

The chain employs TRBV5-1 and TRBJ2-1; D unresolved. There are 14 residues in the CDR3. V was pared by 6 bases and J by 8 bases, with 18 bases between. CDR1 SGHRS and CDR2 YFSETQ come from the germline V gene. CDR3 sequence (DNA): TGCGCCAGCAAAGCCGGCCCCCCGTTTGATGAGCAGTTCTTC. Encoded protein: CASKAGPPFDEQFF. Based on the CDR3 plus reference TRBV5-1 and TRBJ2-1, the full variable domain is KAGVTQTPRYLIKTRGQQVTLSCSPISGHRSVSWYQQTPGQGLQFLFEYFSETQRNKGNFPGRFSGRQFSNSRSEMNVSTLELGDSALYLCASKAGPPFDEQFFGPGTRLTVL.

This chain uses TRBV27 with TRBJ2-7; 10 nucleotides match TRBD2. V trimming: 4 bases; J trimming: 0 bases; junction bases outside the gene matches: 12. The CDR3 contains 18 residues. Germline CDR1 MNHEY, CDR2 SMNVEV (reference sequence). CDR3 protein: CASSSRLAGRRHSYEQYF. CDR3 in DNA: TGTGCCAGCAGTTCCAGACTAGCGGGTAGGCGGCACTCCTACGAGCAGTACTTC.

The chain carries TRBV11-2 and TRBJ2-5; D ambiguous. This CDR3 has 13 amino acids. The V gene's germline CDR1 is SGHAT and CDR2 FQNNGV. V dropped 5 bases and J dropped 5 bases, with 12 bases sitting between them. The CDR3 region is CASSQLGSETQYF. CDR3 nucleotide sequence: TGTGCCAGCAGCCAATTGGGCAGTGAGACCCAGTACTTC.